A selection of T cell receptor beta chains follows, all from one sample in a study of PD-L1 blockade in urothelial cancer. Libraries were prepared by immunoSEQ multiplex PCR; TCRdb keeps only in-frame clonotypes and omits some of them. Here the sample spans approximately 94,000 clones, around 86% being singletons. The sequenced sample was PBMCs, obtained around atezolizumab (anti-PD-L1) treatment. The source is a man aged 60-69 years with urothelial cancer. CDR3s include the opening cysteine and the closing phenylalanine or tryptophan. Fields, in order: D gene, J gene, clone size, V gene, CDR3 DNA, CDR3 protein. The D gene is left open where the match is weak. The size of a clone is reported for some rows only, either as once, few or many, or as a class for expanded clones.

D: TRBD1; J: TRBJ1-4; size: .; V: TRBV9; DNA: TGTGCCAGCAGCCCGACAGGGAGTGGGGAAAAACTGTTTTTT; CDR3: CASSPTGSGEKLFF
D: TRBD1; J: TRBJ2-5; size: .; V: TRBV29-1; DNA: TGCAGCGTCGGCAACAGGGGAAGACAGGAGACCCAGTACTTC; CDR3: CSVGNRGRQETQYF
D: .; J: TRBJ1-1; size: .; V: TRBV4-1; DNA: TGCGCCAGCAGCCAAGTCACAGGGTGGAGCACTGAAGCTTTCTTT; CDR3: CASSQVTGWSTEAFF
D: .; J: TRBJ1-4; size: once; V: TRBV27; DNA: TGTGCCAGCAGAAACCTAGGGGATGCTGAAAAACTGTTTTTT; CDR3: CASRNLGDAEKLFF
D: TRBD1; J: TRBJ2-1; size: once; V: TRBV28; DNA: TGTGCCAGCAGTGCGGGCGACAGGGTAAAGAATGAGCAGTTCTTC; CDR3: CASSAGDRVKNEQFF
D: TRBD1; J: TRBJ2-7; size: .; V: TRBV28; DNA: TGTGCCAGCAGTTTCAACAGGGGTTGGGACAACGAGCAGTACTTC; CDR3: CASSFNRGWDNEQYF
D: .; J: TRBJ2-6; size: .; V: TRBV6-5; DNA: TGTGCCAGCAGTTCCGGCGGGGCTGGGGCCAACGTCCTGACTTTC; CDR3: CASSSGGAGANVLTF
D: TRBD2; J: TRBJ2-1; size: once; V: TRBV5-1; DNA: TGCGCCAGCAGCTCGGGACTAGCGGGAGTTAATGAGCAGTTCTTC; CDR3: CASSSGLAGVNEQFF
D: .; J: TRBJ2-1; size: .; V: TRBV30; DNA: TGTGCCTGGAGGCCGCAAGGGGCAGGCTCCTACAATGAGCAGTTCTTC; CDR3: CAWRPQGAGSYNEQFF
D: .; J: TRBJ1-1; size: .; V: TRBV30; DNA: TGTGCTACGGAGCGGAACACTGAAGCTTTCTTT; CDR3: CATERNTEAFF
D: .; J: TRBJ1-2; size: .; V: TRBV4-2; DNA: TGTGCCAGCAGCGGCCCCGAGGGCCTTAACTATGGCTACACCTTC; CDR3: CASSGPEGLNYGYTF
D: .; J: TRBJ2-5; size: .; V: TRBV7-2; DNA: TGTGCCAGCAGCTCCACAGGAGATAAAGAGACCCAGTACTTC; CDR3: CASSSTGDKETQYF
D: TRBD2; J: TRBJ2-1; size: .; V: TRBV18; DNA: TGTGCCAGCTCACCAATGCGAGCGGGAGTAATGGGGAGGGATGAGCAGTTCTTC; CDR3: CASSPMRAGVMGRDEQFF
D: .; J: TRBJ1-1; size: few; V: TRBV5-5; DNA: TGTGCCAGCAGCTACACGGGACAAAGGTCTGAAGCTTTCTTT; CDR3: CASSYTGQRSEAFF
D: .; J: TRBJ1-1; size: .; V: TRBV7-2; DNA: TGTGCCAGCAGCTTTTCCCCAGTCAGAGGGGGTGGGAACACTGAAGCTTTCTTT; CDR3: CASSFSPVRGGGNTEAFF
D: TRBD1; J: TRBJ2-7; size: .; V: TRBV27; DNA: TGTGCCAGCAGTATCACTCGGGACAGGGGGTTTAATTACTTC; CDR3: CASSITRDRGFNYF
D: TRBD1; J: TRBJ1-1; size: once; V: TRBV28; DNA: TGTGCCAGCTGCCCACAGGGGCAAACTGAAGCTTTCTTT; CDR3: CASCPQGQTEAFF
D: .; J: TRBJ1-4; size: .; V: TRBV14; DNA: TGTGCCAGCAGCCTCCGGGGTGAAAAACTGTTTTTT; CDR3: CASSLRGEKLFF
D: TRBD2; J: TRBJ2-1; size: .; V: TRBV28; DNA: TGTGCCAGCATAAAAGGGAGGGTAGGTGAGCAGTTCTTC; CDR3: CASIKGRVGEQFF
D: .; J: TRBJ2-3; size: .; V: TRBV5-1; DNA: TGCGCCAGCAGCTTCGGTCGATCGGGTGGGGGGGGGCAAGATACGCAGTATTTT; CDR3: CASSFGRSGGGGQDTQYF
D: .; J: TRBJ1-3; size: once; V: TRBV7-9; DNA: TGTGCCAGCAGCTTAAGAGGCTCTGGAAACACCATATATTTT; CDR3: CASSLRGSGNTIYF
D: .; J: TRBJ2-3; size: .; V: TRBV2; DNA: TGTGCCAGCAGCTGGACACTACGGGCGGCCACAGATACGCAGTATTTT; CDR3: CASSWTLRAATDTQYF
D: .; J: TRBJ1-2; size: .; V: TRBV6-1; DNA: TGTGCCAGCAGCGTAGACAGGACGACCTATGGCTACACCTTC; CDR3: CASSVDRTTYGYTF
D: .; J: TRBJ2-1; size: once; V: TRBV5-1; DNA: TGCGCCAGCGGACACTTGGACAATGAGCAGTTCTTC; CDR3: CASGHLDNEQFF
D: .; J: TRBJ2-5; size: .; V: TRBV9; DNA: TGTGCCAGCAGCTCAGGACTATTCGGAGAGACCCAGTACTTC; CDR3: CASSSGLFGETQYF
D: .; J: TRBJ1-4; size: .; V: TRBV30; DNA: TGTGCCTGGAGTGTACTGGGGGGGCAGGTTGAAAAACTGTTTTTT; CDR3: CAWSVLGGQVEKLFF
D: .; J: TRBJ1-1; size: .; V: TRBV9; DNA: TGTGCCAGCAGCTCCCAGGACACTGAAGCTTTCTTT; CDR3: CASSSQDTEAFF
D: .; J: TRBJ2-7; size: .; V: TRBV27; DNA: TGTGCCAGCCGGGGGAGCGGGTCCTACGAGCAGTACTTC; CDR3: CASRGSGSYEQYF
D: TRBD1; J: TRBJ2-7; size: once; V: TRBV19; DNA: TGTGCCAGTAAAAGGGACAACACACAGGGGAACGAGCAGTACTTC; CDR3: CASKRDNTQGNEQYF
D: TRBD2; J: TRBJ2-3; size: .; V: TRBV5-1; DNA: TGCGCCAGCAGCTTTGCTAGCGGTACGACAGATACGCAGTATTTT; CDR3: CASSFASGTTDTQYF
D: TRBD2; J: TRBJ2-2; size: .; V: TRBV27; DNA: TGTGCCAGCAGTTCTAGCGGGGCAACGAACACCGGGGAGCTGTTTTTT; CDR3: CASSSSGATNTGELFF
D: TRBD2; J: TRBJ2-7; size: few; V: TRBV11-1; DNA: TGTGCCAGCAGCCCCACTAGCGGGGATTACTACGAGCAGTACTTC; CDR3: CASSPTSGDYYEQYF
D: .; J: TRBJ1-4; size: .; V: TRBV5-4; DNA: TGTGCCAGCAGCTCAACGGGGGGCGAGTATGAAAAACTGTTTTTT; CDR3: CASSSTGGEYEKLFF
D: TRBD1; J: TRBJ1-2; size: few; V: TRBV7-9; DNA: TGTGCCAGCAGCTGGGGGACAGGGAGGAGCTACACCTTC; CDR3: CASSWGTGRSYTF
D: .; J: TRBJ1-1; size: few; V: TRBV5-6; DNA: TGTGCCAGCAGCTTTTCGGGGTCGAACACTGAAGCTTTCTTT; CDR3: CASSFSGSNTEAFF
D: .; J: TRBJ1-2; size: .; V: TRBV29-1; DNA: TGCAGCGTTGAAACGGCGCAGGGCGTCTATGGCTACACCTTC; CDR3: CSVETAQGVYGYTF
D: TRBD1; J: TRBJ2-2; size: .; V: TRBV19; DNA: TGTGCCAGTAGCCGGGACAGTTTCCTCGGGGAGCTGTTTTTT; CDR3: CASSRDSFLGELFF
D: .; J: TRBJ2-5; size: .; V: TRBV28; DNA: TGTGCCAGCAGCCGGGGTTCCCACCAAGAGACCCAGTACTTC; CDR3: CASSRGSHQETQYF
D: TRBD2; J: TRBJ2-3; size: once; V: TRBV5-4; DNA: TGTGCCAGCAGCGTAGGGACTAGCCCCACAGATACGCAGTATTTT; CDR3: CASSVGTSPTDTQYF
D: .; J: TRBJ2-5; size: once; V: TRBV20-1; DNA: TGCAGTGCTAGGGCAGGGGAGACCCAGTACTTC; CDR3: CSARAGETQYF
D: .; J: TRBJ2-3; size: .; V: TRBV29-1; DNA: TGCAGCGGGAAGGAGGGGTCTAGCACAGATACGCAGTATTTT; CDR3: CSGKEGSSTDTQYF
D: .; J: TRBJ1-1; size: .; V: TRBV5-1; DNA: TGCGCCAGCAGCTGGGACTCGAACACTGAAGCTTTCTTT; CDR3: CASSWDSNTEAFF
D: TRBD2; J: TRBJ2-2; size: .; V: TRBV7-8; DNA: TGTGCCAGCAGCTCGGGTTTAGCGGGAGTAACCGGGGAGCTGTTTTTT; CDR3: CASSSGLAGVTGELFF
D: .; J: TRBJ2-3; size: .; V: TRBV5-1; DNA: TGCGCCAGCAGCTTGACAGGGGCCCAGCGGGTAGATACGCAGTATTTT; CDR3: CASSLTGAQRVDTQYF
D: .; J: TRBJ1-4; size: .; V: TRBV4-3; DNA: TGCGCCAGCAGCCAAGATAGGGGAGGTGGTGAAAAACTGTTTTTT; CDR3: CASSQDRGGGEKLFF
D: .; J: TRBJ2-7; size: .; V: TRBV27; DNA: TGTGCCAGCAGTTTACTGGCAGGAGGAAAGCAGTACTTC; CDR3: CASSLLAGGKQYF
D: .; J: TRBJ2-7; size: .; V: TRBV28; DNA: TGTGCCAGCAGCTATACTAGCATACACTCCTACGAGCAGTACTTC; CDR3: CASSYTSIHSYEQYF
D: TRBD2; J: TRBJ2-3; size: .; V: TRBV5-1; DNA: TGCGCCAGCAGCTTGGGTAGTAGCGGGGGGGTCCCAGATACGCAGTATTTT; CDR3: CASSLGSSGGVPDTQYF
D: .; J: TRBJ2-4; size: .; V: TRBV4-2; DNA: TGTGCCAGCAGCCAAGATGGGGCGGGGGACAATATCATTCAGTACTTC; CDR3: CASSQDGAGDNIIQYF
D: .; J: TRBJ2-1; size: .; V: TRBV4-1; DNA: TGCGCCAGCAGCACCAGACCAGAGCGCACTGGGAATGAGCAGTTCTTC; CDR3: CASSTRPERTGNEQFF
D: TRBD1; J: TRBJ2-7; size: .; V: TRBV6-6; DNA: TGTGCCACCGCAGGACAGGGGGCCCACGAGCAGTACTTC; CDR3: CATAGQGAHEQYF
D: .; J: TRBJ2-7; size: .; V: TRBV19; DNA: TGTGCCAGTAGTATTCCTGGACTCGCGGCCCACGAGCAGTACTTC; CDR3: CASSIPGLAAHEQYF
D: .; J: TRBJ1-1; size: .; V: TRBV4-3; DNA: TGCGCCAGCAGCCCGGGGTGGGGGCTGGGGGTGAACACTGAAGCTTTCTTT; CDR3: CASSPGWGLGVNTEAFF
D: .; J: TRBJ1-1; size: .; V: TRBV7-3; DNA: TGTGCCAGCAGCCCCGACGGGATGAACACTGAAGCTTTCTTT; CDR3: CASSPDGMNTEAFF
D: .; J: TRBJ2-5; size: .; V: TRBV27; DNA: TGTGCCAGCAGCGGGGTAGTGCAAGGGACCCAGTACTTC; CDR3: CASSGVVQGTQYF